This T cell receptor beta chain stems from a study of blood T cell repertoires in COVID-19. On the study more broadly: Sites in the United States, Italy and Spain provided acute and convalescent COVID-19 samples. The analysed material was cDNA or gDNA that came from T cells, B-cell-depleted T cells, or PBMCs.

As processed by the authors: Scientists estimated how many nucleated cells there were by amplifying reference gene primers. TCRdb's table, derived via immunoSEQ multiplex PCR, lists solely in-frame clones and lacks some. That table furnishes V, J and clone size, whereas the DNA furnished D and trimming. This sample carries about 51,000 clones, approximately 90% of them seen once, and the ten largest clones take 3.1%. The CDR3 is 18 amino acids. Germline V gives CDR1 SGDLS, CDR2 YYNGEE. The junction had 2 bases not matched to a gene; V was cut back by 0 bases and J by 0 bases. Sequenced sample: peripheral blood. The chain uses TRBV9 and TRBJ2-3; 15 bases line up with TRBD2. The clonotype originates from a man in his fifties or sixties with acute or convalescent COVID-19. The CDR3 nucleotides are TGTGCCAGCAGCGTAGGGACTAGCGGGGGGGTAAGCACAGATACGCAGTATTTT. Amino acids: CASSVGTSGGVSTDTQYF. Supplemented by reference TRBV9 and TRBJ2-3, the full variable domain reads DSGVTQTPKHLITATGQRVTLRCSPRSGDLSVYWYQQSLDQGLQFLIQYYNGEERAKGNILERFSAQQFPDLHSELNLSSLELGDSALYFCASSVGTSGGVSTDTQYFGPGTRLTVL.